This record looks at one T cell receptor beta chain sequence and its context. A second PCR of 7 to 11 cycles used a sample-barcoded 5' primer and a J-beta primer mix. TCRdb ran MiXCR on the 5' RACE reads and lists one entry per CDR3 protein. This table holds approximately 1.5 million distinct CDR3 sequences, approximately 42% found once. This specimen belongs to a study of blood T cells in healthy people across ages. CDR3 length: 16 residues. Germline V gene lookup returns CDR1 DFQATT and CDR2 SNEGSKA (reference sequence). J lost 2 bases, V lost 2 bases, and 6 bases had no gene match. The origin of this receptor is a woman aged 18-29 years in good health. The chain links TRBV20-1 to TRBJ2-7; 13 nucleotides match TRBD2. Sequenced input: blood. CDR3 coding DNA: TGCAGTGCTAGACTACGGACTAGCGGGAGACCCTACGAGCAGTACTTC. It encodes CSARLRTSGRPYEQYF.